The clone carrying this TCR beta chain showed up just a few times. Its target is unknown. cDNA libraries for TCR beta contained unique molecular identifiers. Each CDR3 protein is one row after TCRdb ran MiXCR on the PCR reads. The sample lists approximately 770,000 distinct CDR3 sequences, 46% seen once, with around 4.7% in the top ten. The data are from a study of post-analysis software for immune sequencing data. Points from the study as a whole: Controls had significantly higher normalized Chao1 diversity than multiple sclerosis patients.

This receptor was identified in a girl aged 5 to 17 with multiple sclerosis. The sample consisted of blood.

The CDR3 DNA is TGTGCCAGCAGCTTAGACTTAGCGGGAGGGGGTGAGCAGTTCTTC. Residues: CASSLDLAGGGEQFF. The chain joins TRBV7-2 to TRBJ2-1; the match to TRBD2 covers 11 bases. Losses at the gene ends were 1 base for V and 9 bases for J; bases not matched to a gene: 5. Germline V gene data show CDR1 as SGHTA and CDR2 as FQGNSA. This CDR3 contains 15 residues.